This TCR beta chain was sequenced in a study of T cells expressing NK-cell markers. TCRdb re-called the 5' RACE reads and shows each CDR3 protein once, DNA omitted. This repertoire includes 500,000 or so distinct CDR3 sequences. The CDR3 has 16 residues. CDR1 and CDR2 (germline): SGHTA, FQGNSA. This receptor was obtained from a man younger than 30 in good health. Sequenced sample: blood T cells: a sorted CD56 or NKG2C T cell subset, CD4+ or CD8+ T cells, or bulk PBMC T cells (not recorded which). The rearrangement joins TRBV7-2 to TRBJ2-5; the TCRdb call, TRBD1, lacks DNA for checking. CDR3 in amino acids: CASSTLGTEIQETQYF. Supplemented by reference TRBV7-2 and TRBJ2-5, the full variable domain reads GAGVSQSPSNKVTEKGKDVELRCDPISGHTALYWYRQSLGQGLEFLIYFQGNSAPDKSGLPSDRFSAERTGGSVSTLTIQRTQQEDSAVYLCASSTLGTEIQETQYFGPGTRLLVL.